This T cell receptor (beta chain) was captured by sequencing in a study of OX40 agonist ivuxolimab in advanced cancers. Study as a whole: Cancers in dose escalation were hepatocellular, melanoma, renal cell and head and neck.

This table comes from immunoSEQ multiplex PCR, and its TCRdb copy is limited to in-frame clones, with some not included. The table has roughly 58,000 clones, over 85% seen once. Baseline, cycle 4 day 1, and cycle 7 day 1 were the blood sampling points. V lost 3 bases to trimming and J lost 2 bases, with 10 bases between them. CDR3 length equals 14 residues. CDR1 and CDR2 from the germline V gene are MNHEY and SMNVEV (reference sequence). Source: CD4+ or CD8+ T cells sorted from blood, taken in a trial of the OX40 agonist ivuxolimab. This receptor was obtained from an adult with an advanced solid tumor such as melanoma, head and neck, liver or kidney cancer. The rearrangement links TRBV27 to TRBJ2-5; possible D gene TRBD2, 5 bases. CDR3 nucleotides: TGTGCCAGCAGTTTCGGTCGGACTCAAGAGACCCAGTACTTC. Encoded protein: CASSFGRTQETQYF.